The clone carrying this T cell receptor (beta chain) was counted ten times or more. The sample is drawn from a study of blood T cells in healthy people across ages. Sample-barcoded 5' priming and a J-beta primer mix drove a second PCR of about 7 to 11 cycles. TCRdb fed the 5' RACE reads into MiXCR, producing one record per CDR3 protein. The table includes 800,000 to 950,000 distinct CDR3 sequences, 25% to 35% detected once. The V end lost 4 bases, the J end lost 2 bases, and 12 bases lay between the germline ends. Per the germline V gene, CDR1 is SGHTA and CDR2 is FQGNSA. The CDR3 totals 14 residues. These same data were also listed under a study on T cells of mothers and their children. That study adds: Three healthy Caucasian mothers served as donors, and their six children did as well.

The chain employs TRBV7-2 and TRBJ2-7, with D hard to call. The receptor comes from a woman aged 40 to 50 in good health. Sequenced input: blood. CDR3 bases: TGTGCCAGCAGCTCCGGCGACACACCCTACGAGCAGTACTTC. This encodes CASSSGDTPYEQYF.